This passage covers 7 T cell receptor beta chains from one sample sequenced in a study of shared clonotypes between healthy human individuals. TCRdb's copy holds only in-frame clones and misses some; the assay was immunoSEQ multiplex PCR. The profile covers over 950,000 clones, with approximately 80% appearing a single time and more than 0.85% taken by the ten largest. Sequencing was carried out using memory CD4+ T cells from PBMCs. Subset denoted: CD45RA-negative fraction. Receptor source: a man between 18 and 29 years old in good health. Some clones in this sample may be carry-over from other donors' samples.

The V and J genes are TRBV29-1 and TRBJ2-7, with 11 bases that match TRBD2. Per germline, CDR1 SQVTM and CDR2 ANQGSEA. The CDR3 contains 14 residues. The junction had 5 bases not matched to a gene; V was cut back by 7 bases and J by 0 bases. CDR3: CSAGLAGRSYEQYF. CDR3 nucleotide sequence: TGCAGCGCAGGACTAGCGGGCCGCTCCTACGAGCAGTACTTC.

This chain's CDR3 is CASSSSTGSRTEAFF. The DNA of the CDR3 is TGTGCCAGCAGCTCCTCAACCGGGAGCCGGACTGAAGCTTTCTTT. The chain recombines TRBV7-7 with TRBJ1-1; D call uncertain. Germline loops: CDR1 SSHAT, CDR2 FNYEAQ (reference sequence). V shed 4 bases and J shed 5 bases, with 17 bases lying between them. CDR3 length equals 15 residues.

CDR3 bases: TGTGCCACCGTGACTCTTCTTCCGCAGTTCTTC. Encoded protein: CATVTLLPQFF. This chain joins TRBV4-2 and TRBJ2-1; D remains ambiguous. The germline CDR1 and CDR2 sequences are LGHNA and YNFKEQ. The CDR3 runs 11 residues. Trimming removed 10 bases at V and 12 bases at J, with 16 bases between.

This chain joins TRBV7-6 and TRBJ2-3; 8 bases map to TRBD1. Germline-derived CDR1 and CDR2 are SGHVS and FNYEAQ. With V trimmed by 0 bases and J by 1 base, 6 bases remained unmatched. The CDR3 is made up of 17 amino acids. CDR3 region: CASSLAARGQGTDTQYF. CDR3 coding DNA: TGTGCCAGCAGCTTAGCGGCCAGGGGGCAGGGCACAGATACGCAGTATTTT.

This clone has more than one count but fewer than ten. This sequence joins TRBV9 and TRBJ2-1, with D perhaps assigned TRBD1 or TRBD2 (5 bases each). Trimming shortened V by 3 bases and J by 9 bases, and 22 bases separated the two germline ends. Germline lookup yields CDR1 SGDLS and CDR2 YYNGEE. This CDR3 has 16 amino acids. CDR3 protein: CASSARSGTSTPEQFF. In nucleotides, the CDR3 is TGTGCCAGCAGCGCCCGATCCGGGACCAGCACTCCTGAGCAGTTCTTC.

The V call is TRBV28, the J call TRBJ2-7; D may be TRBD1 (6 bases). Germline loops: CDR1 MDHEN, CDR2 SYDVKM. The CDR3 contains 15 residues. Trimming cost V 4 bases and J 5 bases, with 18 bases left between them. CDR3 in DNA: TGTGCCAGCAGTTCGAGACAGGCGTTAGGGAACGAGCAGTACTTC. Protein product: CASSSRQALGNEQYF.

This chain joins TRBV16 and TRBJ1-4; D is uncertain. V lost 3 bases, J lost 9 bases, and 29 bases lay in between. CDR3 length: 19 residues. Germline V lookup: CDR1 KGHSY, CDR2 FQNENV. The CDR3 DNA reads as TGTGCCAGCAGCCACCGCCCGAAGGAACCGGCGAACCTCGGGCAAAAACTGTTTTTT. Translated: CASSHRPKEPANLGQKLFF.